The clone carrying this T cell receptor beta chain has a handful of counts. What it binds is not known. This sample was included in a study of T cells in Graves' hyperthyroidism and ophthalmopathy. Notes on the study in general: Blood also showed most of the thyroid clonotypes that were expanded above 0.001.

CDR1 and CDR2 from the germline V gene are SEHNR and FQNEAQ (reference sequence). This CDR3 is built from 17 residues. V was pared by 5 bases and J by 6 bases, with 23 bases between. Researchers took RNA transcripts and amplified the TCR beta CDR3 regions from them. TCR CDR3 regions were first amplified by RT-PCR with HTBI primers. One entry per CDR3 protein, called by TCRdb with MiXCR from the multiplex PCR reads. The sample consists of about 500,000 distinct CDR3 sequences, about 15% of them appearing once. This TCR was sampled from a woman younger than 45 with Graves' ophthalmopathy. What was sequenced was blood. This chain links TRBV7-9 with TRBJ2-1; a possible D gene is TRBD1 (6 bases). The CDR3 nucleotides are TGTGCCAGCAGCCATAAACGGAACAGGGTCGGTGGCAATGAGCAGTTCTTC. It translates to CASSHKRNRVGGNEQFF. Complete variable domain (other parts from reference TRBV7-9 and TRBJ2-1): DTGVSQNPRHKITKRGQNVTFRCDPISEHNRLYWYRQTLGQGPEFLTYFQNEAQLEKSRLLSDRFSAERPKGSFSTLEIQRTEQGDSAMYLCASSHKRNRVGGNEQFFGPGTRLTVL.